Sequencing of this T cell receptor (beta chain) was carried out in a study of cytomegalovirus exposure and HLA in healthy donors. Germline-derived CDR1 and CDR2 are SGHDT and YYEEEE. V was cut by 0 bases and J by 7 bases, with 11 bases left in between. This CDR3 has 15 amino acids. Study-level findings and limits: The tendency of first-cohort TCR clusters to co-occur in the 130 or so validation repertoires was identified by a subsequent analysis. With high specificity and sensitivity, the classifier reportedly diagnosed cytomegalovirus status.

Measured with immunoSEQ multiplex PCR; TCRdb has only the in-frame clones, and not every one. The profile covers around 150,000 clones, with 80% to 90% appearing a single time and 7.9% taken by the ten largest. Turning to this clone: Antigen unknown.

Separate from the approximately 720-subject first cohort, the approximately 130-subject validation cohort was the one that the donors belonged to. J is TRBJ1-6 and V is TRBV5-6; possibly TRBD1 for D (5 bases). What was sequenced was PBMCs. The receptor was derived from a young woman in good health and CMV-seropositive. The CDR3 nucleotides are TGTGCCAGCAGCTTGGAAGGGGTCTGGAATTCACCCCTCCACTTT. As protein: CASSLEGVWNSPLHF.